This passage covers 3 T cell receptor beta chains from one sample sequenced in a study of regulatory T cells in long-lasting Graves disease. For TCR beta, libraries came from iRepertoire HTBI primers and Arm-PCR of CDR3 regions. TCRdb re-derived calls from the multiplex PCR reads in MiXCR, one entry per CDR3 protein. The sample lists over 400,000 distinct CDR3 sequences; 12% to 15% were seen once. Time point here: newly diagnosed GD, antithyroid drugs for less than 3 months. The TCR library used RNA extracted from PBMCs. These sequences were also reported in another study, on T cells in Graves' hyperthyroidism and ophthalmopathy.

The sample was peripheral blood mononuclear cells (PBMCs), taken at new diagnosis, from a patient treated with antithyroid drugs. These TCRs come from a woman aged 45-65 years with Graves disease.

This clonotype appeared many times. This rearrangement joins TRBV29-1 to TRBJ2-7; D possibly uses TRBD1 or TRBD2 (5 bases each). This CDR3 is built from 14 residues. The germline V gene encodes CDR1 SQVTM and CDR2 ANQGSEA. The germline V and J ends were trimmed by 5 bases and 0 bases, with 14 bases remaining between them. The CDR3 region is CSVLGGDSSYEQYF. Written as DNA, the CDR3 is TGCAGCGTTCTTGGGGGAGACTCCTCCTACGAGCAGTACTTC.

The sample holds a few counts of this clonotype. CDR3 bases: TGTGCCAGCAGTTACTCGAGTCGATATTCTAGCTCCTACGAGCAGTACTTC. Its protein product is CASSYSSRYSSSYEQYF. The chain uses TRBV6-5 and TRBJ2-7; unclear D gene. V lost 0 bases, J lost 0 bases, and 15 bases lay in between. Germline assignment: CDR1 MNHEY and CDR2 SVGAGI. The CDR3 sequence is 17 residues long.

This clonotype came up many times. The chain couples TRBV6-9 to TRBJ1-5, with TRBD1 matching 11 bases. This CDR3 region has 16 residues. The V gene end was trimmed by 3 bases and the J gene end by 4 bases; junction bases not matched to a gene: 5. The germline gives CDR1 MNHGY, CDR2 SVAAGI. CDR3 sequence: CASSYIGTGGNQPQHF. CDR3 in DNA: TGTGCCAGCAGTTACATCGGGACAGGGGGGAATCAGCCCCAGCATTTT.